The rows below give T cell receptor beta chains drawn from one sample of a study of regulatory T cells in long-lasting Graves disease. TCRdb analysed the multiplex PCR reads with MiXCR anew, one entry per CDR3 protein. This sample yields around 400,000 distinct CDR3 sequences, of which about a sixth are seen a single time; roughly 20% belongs to the top ten. The specimen comprised peripheral blood mononuclear cells (PBMCs), sampled at new diagnosis, from a patient treated with antithyroid drugs. These receptor sequences come from a female donor with Graves disease. The CDR3 runs from the conserved cysteine through the conserved F or W.

CDR3aa: CASSGGLFLAGEQYF; j_gene: TRBJ2-7; len: 15; v_gene: TRBV11-2
CDR3aa: CASSPRLAGGHTDTQYF; j_gene: TRBJ2-3; len: 17; v_gene: TRBV12-3/TRBV12-4
CDR3aa: CASIPPPQSGLRTDNEKLFF; j_gene: TRBJ1-4; len: 20; v_gene: TRBV6-1
CDR3aa: CSARDEIQGLTYEQYF; j_gene: TRBJ2-7; len: 16; v_gene: TRBV20-1
CDR3aa: CASSLEFGRGTDTQYF; j_gene: TRBJ2-3; len: 16; v_gene: TRBV11-2
CDR3aa: CASRKPGQGVVGELFF; j_gene: TRBJ2-2; len: 16; v_gene: TRBV11-2
CDR3aa: CASSYPTGNNEQFF; j_gene: TRBJ2-1; len: 14; v_gene: TRBV5-1
CDR3aa: CASGAERGEKLFF; j_gene: TRBJ1-4; len: 13; v_gene: TRBV7-8
CDR3aa: CASSSTTYNEQFF; j_gene: TRBJ2-1; len: 13; v_gene: TRBV19
CDR3aa: CAWSVTGELFF; j_gene: TRBJ2-2; len: 11; v_gene: TRBV30
CDR3aa: CASSQTSGEYTGELFF; j_gene: TRBJ2-2; len: 16; v_gene: TRBV6-4
CDR3aa: CASSKTTGLGDTQYF; j_gene: TRBJ2-3; len: 15; v_gene: TRBV7-2
CDR3aa: CSARDSGNEKLFF; j_gene: TRBJ1-4; len: 13; v_gene: TRBV20-1
CDR3aa: CSASGVPPKQYEQYF; j_gene: TRBJ2-7; len: 15; v_gene: TRBV20-1
CDR3aa: CASSLAMGAGYTF; j_gene: TRBJ1-2; len: 13; v_gene: TRBV27
CDR3aa: CSARLAEETQYF; j_gene: TRBJ2-5; len: 12; v_gene: TRBV20-1
CDR3aa: CASSQGQGYGYTF; j_gene: TRBJ1-2; len: 13; v_gene: TRBV3-1
CDR3aa: CSVGQNTGELFF; j_gene: TRBJ2-2; len: 12; v_gene: TRBV29-1
CDR3aa: CASSQDLVTGANVLTF; j_gene: TRBJ2-6; len: 16; v_gene: TRBV4-1
CDR3aa: CASSFTGTEVGYGYTF; j_gene: TRBJ1-2; len: 16; v_gene: TRBV6-5
CDR3aa: CASGELQGIGYTF; j_gene: TRBJ1-2; len: 13; v_gene: TRBV12-5
CDR3aa: CASSQDLSGEHVNYGYTF; j_gene: TRBJ1-2; len: 18; v_gene: TRBV4-3
CDR3aa: CASRHDRLNTEAFF; j_gene: TRBJ1-1; len: 14; v_gene: TRBV12-3/TRBV12-4
CDR3aa: CASSYSSGRLSYNEQYF; j_gene: NA; len: 17; v_gene: TRBV6-9
CDR3aa: CASSLMANYGYTF; j_gene: TRBJ1-2; len: 13; v_gene: TRBV12-3/TRBV12-4